This T cell receptor beta chain was captured by sequencing in a study of shared clonotypes between healthy human individuals. Whole-study results and caveats: Shared across several donors were roughly 5% of the naive CD4 clonotypes.

Regarding this clone: The target antigen is unknown.

Sequenced by immunoSEQ multiplex PCR; TCRdb stores in-frame clones only, minus some. Of roughly 590,000 clones listed, around 95% are singletons. V lost 5 bases, J lost 4 bases, and 10 bases stayed unmatched. CDR3 length: 15 amino acids. The germline gives CDR1 MDHEN, CDR2 SYDVKM. Naive CD8 isolation took CD45RO-negative cells positively selected for CCR7 and excluded terminally differentiated effector memory CD45RA+ cells. The gene calls are TRBV28 and TRBJ2-7; TRBD1 aligns across 8 bases. The specimen was naive CD8+ T cells sorted from blood. The sequence was collected from a woman younger than 45 in good health. Written as DNA, the CDR3 is TGTGCCAGCAGTCAAGCAAGGACAGGGCCTTACGAGCAGTACTTC. This encodes CASSQARTGPYEQYF. Full variable domain (remainder filled in from reference TRBV28 and TRBJ2-7): DVKVTQSSRYLVKRTGEKVFLECVQDMDHENMFWYRQDPGLGLRLIYFSYDVKMKEKGDIPEGYSVSREKKERFSLILESASTNQTSMYLCASSQARTGPYEQYFGPGTRLTVT.